Sequencing of this T cell receptor beta chain was carried out in a study of blood T cell repertoires in COVID-19. Study-level information: Italy, Spain and the United States were the sources of the convalescent and acute COVID-19 samples. Sources were T cells, B-cell-depleted T cells, or PBMCs; the material itself was cDNA or gDNA.

Original handling: How many nucleated cells were present was estimated from reference gene primer amplification. The repertoire was sequenced with immunoSEQ multiplex PCR; TCRdb's copy has only in-frame clones and lacks some. V and J calls and clone size come straight from that table; D and trimming were deduced from the DNA. The table includes 50,000 or so clones, roughly 86% detected once. This CDR3 comprises 24 residues. Germline V gene lookup returns CDR1 MNHEY and CDR2 SMNVEV (reference sequence). J lost 0 bases, V lost 1 base, and 26 bases had no gene match. The V gene is TRBV27, the J gene TRBJ1-4, with TRBD1 matching 7 bases. The origin of this receptor is a woman aged 80 or over with acute or convalescent COVID-19. Specimen: peripheral blood. The CDR3 DNA follows: TGTGCCAGCAGTTTATTCATGAACAGGGGTAGCCTTAGAAACCCACTTGCAACTAATGAAAAACTGTTTTTT. This sequence encodes CASSLFMNRGSLRNPLATNEKLFF.